Listed below are T cell receptor beta chains from one sample, sequenced in a study of blood T cells in healthy people across ages. TCRdb re-called the 5' RACE reads through MiXCR, storing one row per CDR3 protein. The data show 450,000 to 650,000 distinct CDR3 sequences, less than 25% seen once. These data also featured in a second study, about T cells of mothers and their children.

Source material: blood. The receptor set was obtained from a boy younger than 18 in good health. Both conserved end residues are part of each CDR3. The D gene is left open where the match is weak. Clone size is given for some rows only: seen once, a few or many times, or a class if the clone is expanded.

TRBV28,TRBJ2-7,-,TRBD2,TGTGCCAGCAGAATAGGACTAGGCGTCTACGAGCAGTACTTC,CASRIGLGVYEQYF
TRBV20-1,TRBJ1-5,few,-,TGCAGTGCCCCGAGCTTGGGCGTTAGCATCAATCAGCCCCAGCATTTT,CSAPSLGVSINQPQHF
TRBV12-3/TRBV12-4,TRBJ2-5,few,TRBD2,TGTGCCAGCAGTACCCGACTAGCGGGAGGGGAGACCCAGTACTTC,CASSTRLAGGETQYF
TRBV24-1,TRBJ1-6,few,-,TGTGCCACCAGTAAGATTTGGACCGACAGTTTAGGATCACCCCTCCACTTT,CATSKIWTDSLGSPLHF
TRBV28,TRBJ2-7,few,TRBD1,TGTGCCAGCAGTTCACCAGGGGGAACCTACGAGCAGTACTTC,CASSSPGGTYEQYF
TRBV7-2,TRBJ2-5,-,-,TGTGCCAGCAGCCTCTTAGGGGGGGCGCCCCAAGAGACCCAGTACTTC,CASSLLGGAPQETQYF
TRBV4-3,TRBJ1-1,few,-,TGCGCCAGCAGCCACGTCGGACGGCCCGAACAAGCTTTCTTT,CASSHVGRPEQAFF
TRBV20-1,TRBJ2-7,-,-,TGCAGTGCTAGAGTGACGGGAGCGTACGAGCAGTACTTC,CSARVTGAYEQYF
TRBV7-9,TRBJ1-4,-,-,TGTGCCAGCAGCTTAGGCCACCGACAGACCAATGAAAAACTGTTTTTT,CASSLGHRQTNEKLFF
TRBV9,TRBJ2-1,many,TRBD2,TGTGCCAGCAGCGCACCAAGGGACCCGACGGCTAGCGGGGGCTCCTACAATGAGCAGTTCTTC,CASSAPRDPTASGGSYNEQFF
TRBV20-1,TRBJ2-6,few,-,TGCAGTGCTAGAGAAACAGGGTTCCCTCTCTCTGGGGCCAACGTCCTGACTTTC,CSARETGFPLSGANVLTF
TRBV7-2,TRBJ2-1,many,TRBD2,TGTGCCAGCAGCGAAGCGGGAGGGGCCAATGAGCAGTTCTTC,CASSEAGGANEQFF
TRBV28,TRBJ1-1,-,-,TGTGCCAGCAGTTTACGGACACGAATCGACACTGAAGCTTTCTTT,CASSLRTRIDTEAFF
TRBV18,TRBJ2-1,-,TRBD1,TGTGCCAGCGGCTTAGCGACAGGGATTCCTTACAATGAGCAGTTCTTC,CASGLATGIPYNEQFF
TRBV7-2,TRBJ2-5,few,-,TGTGCCAGCAGCTTAAACGGGGCGGGGTTGCGGAGTTACCAAGAGACCCAGTACTTC,CASSLNGAGLRSYQETQYF
TRBV28,TRBJ1-6,few,TRBD1,TGTGCCAGCGGACCAACCGGGACAGGGGTTTGGTCACCCCTCCACTTT,CASGPTGTGVWSPLHF
TRBV6-5,TRBJ1-4,-,TRBD1,TGTGCCAGCAGTTACCTGGGACAGGGGGGAAGTTCTGGAAAACTGTTTTTT,CASSYLGQGGSSGKLFF
TRBV6-5,TRBJ1-5,-,-,TGTGCCAGCAGTTTAGGGTTCAGTCAGCCCCAGCATTTT,CASSLGFSQPQHF
TRBV12-3/TRBV12-4,TRBJ1-1,-,TRBD1,TGTGCCAGCAGCCACGGACAGGGATTGAACACTGAAGCTTTCTTT,CASSHGQGLNTEAFF
TRBV7-2,TRBJ2-7,few,TRBD1,TGTGCCAGCAGCTTAGATAGGACAGGGGGCAGGACGTACGAGCAGTACTTC,CASSLDRTGGRTYEQYF
TRBV6-6,TRBJ2-5,-,TRBD1,TGTGCCAGCAGGGGACAGGGGCGCGGAGAGACCCAGTACTTC,CASRGQGRGETQYF
TRBV7-3,TRBJ1-1,few,-,TGTGCCAGCAGCTCACAGGGTCCGAACACTGAAGCTTTCTTT,CASSSQGPNTEAFF
TRBV20-1,TRBJ1-2,-,-,TGCAGTGCTATCTCCGGGACCCCGATGTGGGGCTACACCTTC,CSAISGTPMWGYTF
TRBV7-2,TRBJ1-2,-,-,TGTGCCAGCAGCGTAGGGTCCTTAATCTATGGCTACACCTTC,CASSVGSLIYGYTF
TRBV2,TRBJ2-3,-,-,TGTGCCAGCAATAGCAGGGGATTTGATACGCAGTATTTT,CASNSRGFDTQYF
TRBV15,TRBJ1-2,-,-,TGTGCCACCAGCAGAGATGGGAACCCCCTCTATGGCTACACCTTC,CATSRDGNPLYGYTF
TRBV29-1,TRBJ2-1,few,-,TGCAGCGTTCCCTTAAACCAACTCATTGACAATGAGCAGTTCTTC,CSVPLNQLIDNEQFF
TRBV5-1,TRBJ2-7,-,-,TGCGCCAGCAGCCTCAGGGTGGACTACGAGCAGTACTTC,CASSLRVDYEQYF
TRBV4-2,TRBJ2-1,-,-,TGTGCCAGCAGCGACAGCCAAGGGACCTCCAATGAGCAGTTCTTC,CASSDSQGTSNEQFF
TRBV6-1,TRBJ2-1,few,TRBD1,TGTGCCAGCAGTGCACACAGGGGGCAGTCCTACAATGAGCAGTTCTTC,CASSAHRGQSYNEQFF
TRBV2,TRBJ2-7,-,TRBD1,TGTGCCAGCACTCAGAGGGACAGTTTCTTCTACGAGCAGTACTTC,CASTQRDSFFYEQYF
TRBV6-4,TRBJ2-1,-,-,TGTGCCAGCAGTGATGAGGGAGGGGGCAATGAGCAGTTCTTC,CASSDEGGGNEQFF
TRBV12-3/TRBV12-4,TRBJ2-2,many,-,TGTGCCAGCAGACAGTTCGAAACCGGGGAGCTGTTTTTT,CASRQFETGELFF
TRBV27,TRBJ2-6,-,-,TGTGCCAGCAGCCCGGAAGGGCCAGCCCACTCTGGGGCCAACGTCCTGACTTTC,CASSPEGPAHSGANVLTF
TRBV7-2,TRBJ1-2,few,-,TGTGCCAGCAGCCCCGGCCTCTATGGCTACACCTTC,CASSPGLYGYTF
TRBV9,TRBJ2-3,-,TRBD2,TGTGCCAGCAGCGCTCTAGCGGGGGGGAGCCCGCTCGATACGCAGTATTTT,CASSALAGGSPLDTQYF
TRBV7-9,TRBJ2-5,few,-,TGTGCCAGCAGCCGCGACAGCTACCAAGAGACCCAGTACTTC,CASSRDSYQETQYF
TRBV6-6,TRBJ2-3,-,-,TGTGCCAGCAGAGGACTTACCACAGATACGCAGTATTTT,CASRGLTTDTQYF
TRBV4-3,TRBJ2-7,-,-,TGCGCCAGCAGCCCAATTGGCGGGGAGCAGTACTTC,CASSPIGGEQYF
TRBV12-3/TRBV12-4,TRBJ1-3,-,-,TGTGCCAGCAGTTTTAGCGGGGCCTCTGGAAACACCATATATTTT,CASSFSGASGNTIYF
TRBV7-2,TRBJ1-5,-,TRBD1,TGTGCCAGCAGACAGGGGACCGCGGGGCCCCAGCATTTT,CASRQGTAGPQHF
TRBV3-1,TRBJ2-1,-,-,TGTGCCAGCAGCCCGGGCCACTCGGACAATGAGCAGTTCTTC,CASSPGHSDNEQFF